These 27 T cell receptor beta chains were sequenced from one sample in a study of shared clonotypes between healthy human individuals. TCRdb's copy holds only in-frame clones and misses some; the assay was immunoSEQ multiplex PCR. The table records more than 2 million clones, approximately 95% of them present only once. The naive CD8 fraction comprised CD45RO-negative cells positively selected for CCR7 and excluded terminally differentiated effector memory CD45RA+ cells. Sequenced input: naive CD8+ T cells sorted from blood. These receptors were collected from a man between 18 and 35 years old in good health.

Of note for this clone: One end of the junction does not line up with germline, which may come from a read error. The CDR3 loop is CASSKAGVPSNQPQHF. The DNA for the CDR3 is TGTGCCAGCAGTAAAGCAGGGGTCCCTAGCAATCAGCCCCAGCATTTT. The gene calls are TRBV6-1 and TRBJ1-5; D might be TRBD1 (6 bases). The CDR3 is 16 residues long. Per germline, CDR1 MNHNS and CDR2 SASEGT.

The rearrangement links TRBV21-1 to TRBJ1-2. TRBV21-1 is classified as a pseudogene. The CDR3 loop spans 17 amino acids. The DNA of the CDR3 is TGTGCCAGCAGTGGGGAGGCGCCCTCACAAACTAACTATGGCTACACCTTC. Protein product: CASSGEAPSQTNYGYTF.

This clone appeared a single time. The chain has TRBV27 and TRBJ2-3, with D perhaps assigned TRBD1 or TRBD2 (6 bases each). CDR3 length: 15 amino acids. Germline lookup yields CDR1 MNHEY and CDR2 SMNVEV (reference sequence). V was trimmed by 8 bases and J by 5 bases, leaving 20 bases between them. Written as DNA, the CDR3 is TGTGCCAGCGAAACAGGGAAGGGGGGAATAGATACGCAGTATTTT. This translates into CASETGKGGIDTQYF.

Turning to this clone: The sample contains more than one DNA sequence encoding this CDR3. This CDR3 is CASSPVGTNEKLFF. In DNA, the CDR3 is TGTGCCAGCAGTCCCGTAGGAACTAATGAAAAACTGTTTTTT. The chain has TRBV7-9 and TRBJ1-4; D gene ambiguous. CDR1 and CDR2 (germline): SEHNR, FQNEAQ (reference sequence). The V and J ends lost 6 bases and 1 base respectively, with 9 bases between them. The length of the CDR3 is 14 residues.

V and J are TRBV5-1 and TRBJ2-7; no firm D call. Per germline, CDR1 SGHRS and CDR2 YFSETQ. The CDR3 runs 14 residues. V was clipped by 4 bases and J by 3 bases, with 14 bases between them. The CDR3 DNA reads as TGCGCCAGCAGCCCGTACGGGTCATTCTACGAGCAGTACTTC. This sequence encodes CASSPYGSFYEQYF.

The CDR3 is CASSSATSYDEQYF. The CDR3 DNA is TGTGCCAGCAGTTCTGCGACTAGCTACGACGAGCAGTACTTC. The chain couples TRBV6-1 to TRBJ2-7; 7 bases are shared with TRBD2. V was pared by 5 bases and J by 5 bases, with 9 bases of the junction left unmatched. The CDR3 covers 14 residues. Germline CDR1 MNHNS, CDR2 SASEGT.

The chain uses TRBV28 and TRBJ1-3; D ambiguous. Deletions cut 5 bases from V and 7 bases from J, with 12 bases between. From germline, CDR1 is MDHEN and CDR2 SYDVKM. This CDR3 has 13 residues. CDR3 in amino acids: CASSDAPGNTIYF. The CDR3 bases are TGTGCCAGCAGTGATGCCCCGGGGAACACCATATATTTT.

The chain joins TRBV11-2 to TRBJ2-7; the match to TRBD2 covers 12 bases. The J segment lost 6 bases and the V segment lost 5 bases, leaving 11 bases of the junction unmatched. The CDR3 totals 16 residues. Germline V gene sequence: CDR1 SGHAT, CDR2 FQNNGV. CDR3 sequence (DNA): TGTGCCAGCAGCGTAGGAACCGGACTAGCGGGACGCGAGCAGTACTTC. This encodes CASSVGTGLAGREQYF.

The chain has TRBV7-9 and TRBJ2-1; tentatively, D is TRBD2 (5 bases). Germline V gene sequence: CDR1 SEHNR, CDR2 FQNEAQ (reference sequence). The V end was cut by 3 bases, the J end by 4 bases, with 7 bases between. CDR3 length equals 13 residues. In nucleotides, the CDR3 is TGTGCCAGCAGCTTTCCGGGGTACAATGAGCAGTTCTTC. Its translation is CASSFPGYNEQFF. Full variable domain (rest looked up from reference TRBV7-9 and TRBJ2-1): DTGVSQNPRHKITKRGQNVTFRCDPISEHNRLYWYRQTLGQGPEFLTYFQNEAQLEKSRLLSDRFSAERPKGSFSTLEIQRTEQGDSAMYLCASSFPGYNEQFFGPGTRLTVL.

The V and J genes are TRBV6-5 and TRBJ1-4; no definite D call. The ends were cut back, 6 bases at V and 8 bases at J, with 16 bases in the middle. CDR3 size: 14 residues. From germline, CDR1 is MNHEY and CDR2 SVGAGI. The CDR3 DNA is TGTGCCAGCAGCCTCGGCTCGAATACGGAAAAACTGTTTTTT. This sequence encodes CASSLGSNTEKLFF.

There are a few counts of this clone. V and J are TRBV4-3 and TRBJ1-2; TRBD1 is a possible D gene (5 bases). With 1 base removed from V and 3 bases from J, the gap between germline ends came to 12 bases. The CDR3 consists of 15 residues. Germline CDR1 and CDR2: LGHNA and YSLEER. This chain's CDR3 is CASSQVSGAYYGYTF. CDR3 bases: TGCGCCAGCAGCCAAGTTTCCGGGGCGTACTATGGCTACACCTTC.

This chain links TRBV6-5 with TRBJ2-7, with 9 bases aligning to TRBD1. Germline values: CDR1 MNHEY, CDR2 SVGAGI. J was trimmed by 5 bases and V by 0 bases; bases with no gene match: 5. The CDR3 sequence is 15 residues long. CDR3 sequence: CASSYSGDRDNEQYF. The CDR3 coding sequence is TGTGCCAGCAGTTACTCAGGGGACAGGGACAACGAGCAGTACTTC.

The rearrangement links TRBV6-1 to TRBJ2-7; 10 positions agree with TRBD2. This CDR3 contains 15 residues. J was trimmed by 4 bases and V by 2 bases; bases with no gene match: 5. Germline lookup yields CDR1 MNHNS and CDR2 SASEGT. The CDR3 sequence: CASSEWASGGYEQYF. The CDR3 nucleotides read TGTGCCAGCAGTGAATGGGCTAGCGGGGGTTACGAGCAGTACTTC.

About this clone itself: The sample holds other DNA sequences that translate to the same CDR3. This sequence joins TRBV27 and TRBJ1-2; 8 bases fit TRBD1. Trimming at V came to 5 bases and at J to 0 bases, leaving 8 bases not matched to a gene. This CDR3 region has 16 residues. From germline, CDR1 is MNHEY and CDR2 SMNVEV (reference sequence). The CDR3 coding sequence is TGTGCCAGCAGTCCTTCGACAGGGGAAGCTAACTATGGCTACACCTTC. Translated: CASSPSTGEANYGYTF.

The V gene is TRBV12-2, the J gene TRBJ1-4; the table calls TRBD1, which could not be checked here. TRBV12-2 has pseudogene status. CDR3 length equals 15 residues. The CDR3 DNA sequence: TGTGCAAGTCGCCACCGCGGGACAGAAAATGAAAAACTGTTTTTT. The encoded protein is CASRHRGTENEKLFF.

This clone showed up just once. The V and J genes are TRBV2 and TRBJ2-7, with TRBD2 matching 10 bases. The CDR3 runs to 13 residues. Germline V gene lookup returns CDR1 SNHLY and CDR2 FYNNEI. CDR3 region: CVVSGRNSYEQYF. The DNA of the CDR3 is TGTGTCGTTAGCGGGAGGAACTCCTACGAGCAGTACTTC.

The chain links TRBV7-9 to TRBJ2-5, with TRBD2 identical over 10 bases. This CDR3 has 15 residues. Germline V gives CDR1 SEHNR, CDR2 FQNEAQ (reference sequence). The ends lost 3 bases at V and 4 bases at J; junction bases unmatched: 5. The CDR3 DNA follows: TGTGCCAGCAGCTTGAGCGGGGGGGACGCAGAGACCCAGTACTTC. Its translation: CASSLSGGDAETQYF. Full variable domain (rest looked up from reference TRBV7-9 and TRBJ2-5): DTGVSQNPRHKITKRGQNVTFRCDPISEHNRLYWYRQTLGQGPEFLTYFQNEAQLEKSRLLSDRFSAERPKGSFSTLEIQRTEQGDSAMYLCASSLSGGDAETQYFGPGTRLLVL.

V is TRBV5-6 and J is TRBJ2-7; no clear D. Germline assignment: CDR1 SGHDT and CDR2 YYEEEE. V lost 4 bases and J 3 bases, leaving 11 bases between the germline ends. The CDR3 is 13 amino acids. The CDR3 DNA follows: TGTGCCAGCAGCGATACAATAAGCTACGAGCAGTACTTC. Protein: CASSDTISYEQYF.

This clone appeared a single time. The chain uses TRBV7-6 and TRBJ1-5; D is ambiguous. The germline V gene has CDR1 SGHVS and CDR2 FNYEAQ. V lost 4 bases and J lost 4, with 8 bases in between. CDR3 size: 13 residues. The CDR3 reads CASSWGGNQPQHF. DNA of the CDR3: TGTGCCAGCAGCTGGGGAGGAAATCAGCCCCAGCATTTT.

Comment on this clone: Compared with germline, one end of the junction differs, possibly owing to a read error. The chain combines TRBV4-1 with TRBJ2-7; D gene unclear. Germline CDR1 reads MGHRA; CDR2 reads YSYEKL. The CDR3 has 14 amino acids. The CDR3 nucleotides read TGCGCCAGCAGCCAAGATGGGGAACCGTTCTTTCGGGACTTC. It is translated as CASSQDGEPFFRDF.

A remark on this clone: Other DNA sequences in this sample translate to the same CDR3. The chain links TRBV27 to TRBJ2-7; no definite D call. The CDR3 totals 13 residues. Germline lookup yields CDR1 MNHEY and CDR2 SMNVEV (reference sequence). Trimming took off 3 bases at V and 2 bases at J, with 8 bases between the two ends. The CDR3 protein is CASSLALAYEQYF. CDR3 DNA sequence: TGTGCCAGCAGTTTGGCCCTCGCCTACGAGCAGTACTTC.

The rearrangement uses TRBV7-8 and TRBJ1-5; D is possibly TRBD1 (5 bases). The CDR3 contains 17 residues. V lost 5 bases and J lost 5, with 22 bases in between. The germline gives CDR1 SGHVS, CDR2 FQNEAQ. This CDR3 reads CASSPLSAGTGHQPQHF. In DNA, the CDR3 is TGTGCCAGCAGCCCCCTTTCGGCCGGGACCGGTCATCAGCCCCAGCATTTT.

The chain employs TRBV4-3 and TRBJ1-6; D is undetermined. This CDR3 is built from 16 residues. Germline CDR1 is LGHNA and CDR2 is YSLEER. The V end lost 0 bases, the J end lost 8 bases, and 14 bases lay between the germline ends. CDR3 nucleotides: TGCGCCAGCAGCCAAGATCGCCGCGGGTGGGATTCACCCCTCCACTTT. Translating it yields CASSQDRRGWDSPLHF.

This clone was seen a single time. This rearrangement joins TRBV29-1 to TRBJ2-7; D possibly corresponds to TRBD2 (5 bases). Looked up from germline, CDR1 is SQVTM and CDR2 is ANQGSEA. There are 15 residues in the CDR3. Deletions cut 1 base from V and 2 bases from J, with 15 bases between. The CDR3 loop is CSVEVPGIQTYEQYF. For the CDR3, the DNA is TGCAGCGTTGAAGTTCCCGGGATACAAACCTACGAGCAGTACTTC.

This clone was recorded only once. The sample has other DNA sequences that encode this CDR3 too. The chain uses TRBV11-2 and TRBJ2-5, with TRBD1 matching over 12 bases. Germline CDR1 and CDR2: SGHAT and FQNNGV. The CDR3 totals 15 residues. The J segment lost 4 bases and the V segment lost 5 bases, leaving 5 bases of the junction unmatched. DNA of the CDR3: TGTGCCAGCAGCCCCAGGGACAGGGGGCTAGAGACCCAGTACTTC. It is translated as CASSPRDRGLETQYF.

This clone was seen only once. The rearrangement uses TRBV4-3 and TRBJ2-7; 7 positions agree with TRBD2. From germline, CDR1 is LGHNA and CDR2 YSLEER. This CDR3 is 15 amino acids long. Trimming removed 4 bases from V and 4 bases from J; junction bases left unmatched: 10. CDR3 DNA sequence: TGCGCCAGCAGCCCCGTTCGCGGGAGTCTTTACGAGCAGTACTTC. This codes for CASSPVRGSLYEQYF.

This clone was observed once. The chain carries TRBV9 and TRBJ2-3, with a weak D call TRBD2 (5 bases). V lost 4 bases to trimming and J lost 0 bases, with 12 bases between them. This CDR3 spans 15 amino acids. CDR1 is SGDLS, CDR2 YYNGEE, per germline. CDR3 in DNA: TGTGCCAGCAGCCCAGACGGGGTCAGCACAGATACGCAGTATTTT. As protein: CASSPDGVSTDTQYF.